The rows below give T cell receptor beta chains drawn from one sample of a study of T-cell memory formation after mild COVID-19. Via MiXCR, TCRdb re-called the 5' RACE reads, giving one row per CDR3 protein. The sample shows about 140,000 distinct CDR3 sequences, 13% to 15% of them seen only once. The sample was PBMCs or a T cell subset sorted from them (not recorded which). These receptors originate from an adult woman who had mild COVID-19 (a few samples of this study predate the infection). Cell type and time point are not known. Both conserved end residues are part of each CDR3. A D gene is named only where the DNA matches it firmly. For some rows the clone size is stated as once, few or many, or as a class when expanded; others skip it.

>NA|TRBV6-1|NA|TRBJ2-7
CASRAVYEQYF
TGTGCCAGCCGGGCTGTCTACGAGCAGTACTTC
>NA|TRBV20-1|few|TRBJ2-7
CSALTTGTRSYEQYF
TGCAGTGCTCTAACCACCGGGACGCGCTCCTACGAGCAGTACTTC
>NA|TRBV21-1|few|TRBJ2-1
CASSKAYRTELYNEQFF
TGTGCCAGCAGCAAAGCTTATCGGACAGAGCTGTACAATGAGCAGTTCTTC
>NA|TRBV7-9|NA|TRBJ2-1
CASSSDWLNEQFF
TGTGCCAGCAGCTCGGACTGGCTCAATGAGCAGTTCTTC
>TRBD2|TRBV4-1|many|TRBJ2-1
CASSHPGLAGGPDYNEQFF
TGCGCCAGCAGCCACCCGGGACTAGCGGGGGGGCCGGATTACAATGAGCAGTTCTTC
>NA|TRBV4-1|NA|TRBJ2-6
CASSQPGRAGANVLTF
TGCGCCAGCAGCCAACCGGGGAGAGCTGGGGCCAACGTCCTGACTTTC
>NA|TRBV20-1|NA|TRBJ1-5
CSARGDRRNQPQHF
TGCAGTGCTAGGGGGGATCGGCGCAATCAGCCCCAGCATTTT
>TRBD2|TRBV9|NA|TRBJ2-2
CASSYPRAGGLNTGELFF
TGTGCCAGCAGTTACCCCCGGGCGGGGGGGCTGAACACCGGGGAGCTGTTTTTT
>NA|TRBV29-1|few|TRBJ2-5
CSVRQGGLGETQYF
TGCAGCGTCCGTCAGGGTGGCCTTGGAGAGACCCAGTACTTC
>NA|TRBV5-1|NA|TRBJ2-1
CASSLGRGAVNEQFF
TGCGCCAGCAGCTTGGGTAGGGGGGCCGTCAATGAGCAGTTCTTC
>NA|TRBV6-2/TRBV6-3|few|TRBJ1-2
CAGRTLNYGYTF
TGTGCCGGCCGGACACTTAACTATGGCTACACCTTC
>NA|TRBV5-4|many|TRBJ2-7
CASSLAAKRSVALYEQYF
TGTGCCAGCAGCTTGGCGGCGAAGAGGTCGGTGGCACTCTACGAGCAGTACTTC
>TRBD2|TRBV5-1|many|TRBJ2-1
CASSLRLAPNEQFF
TGCGCCAGCAGCTTGCGACTAGCTCCCAATGAGCAGTTCTTC
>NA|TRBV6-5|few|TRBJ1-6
CASSSPIGDPNSPLHF
TGTGCCAGCAGTTCCCCCATCGGAGACCCAAATTCACCCCTCCACTTT
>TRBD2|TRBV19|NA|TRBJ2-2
CASSKLAGNTGELFF
TGTGCCAGTAGTAAACTAGCGGGTAACACCGGGGAGCTGTTTTTT
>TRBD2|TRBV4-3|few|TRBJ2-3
CASSQEGLAGGDDRASTDTQYF
TGCGCCAGCAGCCAAGAGGGACTAGCGGGAGGGGATGATAGGGCTAGCACAGATACGCAGTATTTT
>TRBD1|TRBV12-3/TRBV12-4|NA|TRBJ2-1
CASSDETGQGLGNEQFF
TGTGCCAGCAGTGATGAGACGGGACAGGGGTTAGGAAATGAGCAGTTCTTC
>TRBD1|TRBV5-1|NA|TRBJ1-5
CASSVGTGYNQPQHF
TGCGCCAGCAGCGTAGGGACAGGGTACAATCAGCCCCAGCATTTT
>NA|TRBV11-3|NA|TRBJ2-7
CASSLDLEGLVSYEQYF
TGTGCCAGCAGCTTAGATCTCGAGGGATTAGTCTCCTACGAGCAGTACTTC
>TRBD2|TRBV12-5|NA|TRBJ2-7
CASGLVLSGRSIEQYF
TGTGCTAGTGGTTTGGTCCTTAGCGGGAGGAGCATCGAGCAGTACTTC
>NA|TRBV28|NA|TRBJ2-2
CASKFYNPPSGELFF
TGTGCCAGCAAGTTCTACAACCCACCATCCGGGGAGCTGTTTTTT
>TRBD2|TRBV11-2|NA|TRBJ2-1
CASSTRTSGSFEQFF
TGTGCCAGCAGCACCCGGACTAGCGGGAGCTTCGAGCAGTTCTTC
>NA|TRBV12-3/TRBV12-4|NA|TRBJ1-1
CASRDMDAEAFF
TGTGCCAGCAGAGACATGGACGCTGAAGCTTTCTTT
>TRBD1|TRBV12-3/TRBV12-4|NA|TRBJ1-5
CASTRGTGNQPQHF
TGTGCCAGCACTAGAGGGACAGGGAATCAGCCCCAGCATTTT
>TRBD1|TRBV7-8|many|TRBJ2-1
CASRTRQGLGNEQFF
TGTGCCAGCAGAACCCGACAGGGGCTTGGCAATGAGCAGTTCTTC
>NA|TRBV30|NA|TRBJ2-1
CAWEILHEQFF
TGTGCCTGGGAAATCCTCCATGAGCAGTTCTTC
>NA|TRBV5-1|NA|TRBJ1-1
CASRRDTTEAFF
TGCGCCAGCAGACGGGACACCACTGAAGCTTTCTTT
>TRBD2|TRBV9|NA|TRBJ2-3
CASSLLGTSGDTDTQYF
TGTGCCAGCAGCCTGCTAGGGACTAGCGGGGACACAGATACGCAGTATTTT
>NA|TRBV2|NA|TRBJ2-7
CASSEPDGGHTYEQYF
TGTGCCAGCAGTGAACCCGACGGGGGCCATACCTACGAGCAGTACTTC